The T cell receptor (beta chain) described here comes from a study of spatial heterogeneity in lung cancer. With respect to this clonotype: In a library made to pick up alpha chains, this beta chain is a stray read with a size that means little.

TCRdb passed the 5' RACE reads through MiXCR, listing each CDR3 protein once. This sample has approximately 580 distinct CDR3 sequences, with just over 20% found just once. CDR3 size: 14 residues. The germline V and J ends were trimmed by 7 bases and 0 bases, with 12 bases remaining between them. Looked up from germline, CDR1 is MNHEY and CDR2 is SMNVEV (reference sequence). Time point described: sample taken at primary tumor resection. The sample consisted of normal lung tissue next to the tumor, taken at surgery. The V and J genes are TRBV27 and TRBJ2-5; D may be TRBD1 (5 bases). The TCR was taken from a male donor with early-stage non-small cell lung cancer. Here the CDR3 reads CASKVREYQETQYF. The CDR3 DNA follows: TGTGCCAGCAAGGTCAGGGAATACCAAGAGACCCAGTACTTC.